These 30 T cell receptor beta chains were all obtained from the same sample, sequenced in a study of blood T cell repertoires in COVID-19. TCRdb keeps only in-frame clones here, not all; method: immunoSEQ multiplex PCR. Among about 160,000 clones listed, 80% to 90% were seen once. The material sequenced was peripheral blood. Every receptor here comes from a man aged 18 to 29 with COVID-19, enrolled during active disease.

This chain joins TRBV19 and TRBJ2-5; 13 bases align to TRBD2. V gave up 6 bases and J gave up 3 bases; unmatched junction bases: 4. The CDR3 runs to 15 residues. Per the germline V gene, CDR1 is LNHDA and CDR2 is SQIVND (reference sequence). CDR3 protein: CASSPGLAGKETQYF. The DNA for the CDR3 is TGTGCCAGTAGCCCGGGACTAGCGGGGAAAGAGACCCAGTACTTC. Based on the CDR3 plus reference TRBV19 and TRBJ2-5, the full variable domain is DGGITQSPKYLFRKEGQNVTLSCEQNLNHDAMYWYRQDPGQGLRLIYYSQIVNDFQKGDIAEGYSVSREKKESFPLTVTSAQKNPTAFYLCASSPGLAGKETQYFGPGTRLLVL.

The V call is TRBV7-2, the J call TRBJ2-5, with D perhaps matching TRBD1 (6 bases). Trimming stripped 1 base from V and 5 bases from J, with 11 bases between. This CDR3 has 14 amino acids. The germline gives CDR1 SGHTA, CDR2 FQGNSA. CDR3 sequence (DNA): TGTGCCAGCAGCTTAGTTAGCCAGGGGGAGACCCAGTACTTC. It specifies CASSLVSQGETQYF. The complete variable domain, with remaining parts taken from reference TRBV7-2 and TRBJ2-5, reads GAGVSQSPSNKVTEKGKDVELRCDPISGHTALYWYRQSLGQGLEFLIYFQGNSAPDKSGLPSDRFSAERTGGSVSTLTIQRTQQEDSAVYLCASSLVSQGETQYFGPGTRLLVL.

The chain couples TRBV2 to TRBJ2-5; possibly TRBD2 for D (6 bases). This CDR3 has 14 amino acids. V was cut by 6 bases and J by 2 bases, with 13 bases left in between. Looked up from germline, CDR1 is SNHLY and CDR2 is FYNNEI. CDR3 nucleotide sequence: TGTGCCAGCAGCCCGGGGAGGACACAAGAGACCCAGTACTTC. This gives the protein CASSPGRTQETQYF.

The genes are TRBV6-2 or TRBV6-3 and TRBJ2-4; 7 bases agree with TRBD1. The germline CDR1 and CDR2 sequences are MNHEY and SVGEGT. V was pared by 6 bases and J by 5 bases, with 7 bases of the junction left unmatched. The CDR3 loop spans 14 amino acids. CDR3 loop: CASSRTGTENIQYF. The CDR3 DNA reads as TGTGCCAGCAGCCGCACCGGGACAGAAAACATTCAGTACTTC.

The chain is built from TRBV6-6 and TRBJ2-7; TRBD1 matches 9 bases. The CDR3 sequence is 15 residues long. The V gene's germline CDR1 is MNHNY and CDR2 SVGAGI (reference sequence). With V trimmed by 4 bases and J by 2 bases, 6 bases remained unmatched. CDR3 region: CASSSGTGSTYEQYF. DNA for the CDR3: TGTGCCAGCAGTTCCGGGACAGGGAGTACCTACGAGCAGTACTTC.

The gene calls are TRBV5-1 and TRBJ1-2, with unresolved D. Deletions cut 4 bases from V and 7 bases from J, with 14 bases between. Germline assignment: CDR1 SGHRS and CDR2 YFSETQ. The CDR3 has 13 amino acids. CDR3 residues: CASSLQDRFGYTF. The CDR3 DNA reads as TGCGCCAGCAGCCTTCAGGATCGGTTTGGCTACACCTTC.

The CDR3 reads CASSRRQIQETQYF. The CDR3 nucleotides are TGTGCCAGCAGCCGACGACAGATCCAAGAGACCCAGTACTTC. The chain joins TRBV7-6 to TRBJ2-5, with D possibly being TRBD1 (5 bases). From germline, CDR1 is SGHVS and CDR2 FNYEAQ. The length of the CDR3 is 14 residues. Trimming left V 5 bases short and J 1 base short, with 11 bases between.

V and J are TRBV5-4 and TRBJ2-5; 7 nucleotides match TRBD1. The CDR3 is 13 amino acids. The germline V gene encodes CDR1 SGHNT and CDR2 YYREEE (reference sequence). V shed 0 bases and J 5 bases; nucleotides not matched to a gene: 1. The CDR3, as DNA: TGTGCCAGCAGCTTGGACAGGGGTGAGACCCAGTACTTC. It encodes CASSLDRGETQYF.

This rearrangement joins TRBV23-1 to TRBJ2-7; 7 nucleotides line up with TRBD1. TRBV23-1 is an ORF, and what it does is uncertain. The CDR3 length is 16 residues. V lost 2 bases and J lost 0; bases outside the gene matches: 7. The CDR3, as DNA: TGCGCCAGCAGTCAACCTCGACAGGGCAGCTCCTACGAGCAGTACTTC. Translated: CASSQPRQGSSYEQYF.

The V and J genes are TRBV10-3 and TRBJ2-2; 12 nucleotides line up with TRBD2. Germline loops: CDR1 ENHRY, CDR2 SYGVKD. CDR3 length equals 16 residues. Trimming at V came to 10 bases and at J to 5 bases, leaving 11 bases not matched to a gene. CDR3 sequence (DNA): TGTGCCACCGGACTAGCGGGATCCCCGGGAACCGGGGAGCTGTTTTTT. Its translation: CATGLAGSPGTGELFF.

This clone has a handful of counts. The chain employs TRBV9 and TRBJ2-4; D is undetermined. Germline V CDR1 and CDR2: SGDLS, YYNGEE. V was cut by 0 bases and J by 7 bases, with 14 bases left in between. This CDR3 is 15 amino acids long. The DNA of the CDR3 is TGTGCCAGCAGCGTAGCTGGAAGCCAGGTCAACATTCAGTACTTC. This encodes CASSVAGSQVNIQYF.

The chain links TRBV30 to TRBJ2-7; tentatively, D is TRBD1 (6 bases). Per germline, CDR1 GTSNPN and CDR2 SVGIG (reference sequence). Trimming took off 1 base at V and 0 bases at J, with 13 bases between the two ends. The CDR3 runs 15 residues. CDR3: CAWSGGDMISYEQYF. Here the CDR3 DNA reads TGTGCCTGGAGTGGAGGGGACATGATCTCCTACGAGCAGTACTTC.

The rearrangement links TRBV28 to TRBJ2-7, with D maybe TRBD1 (7 bases). In germline, CDR1 is MDHEN, CDR2 SYDVKM. The V gene lost 2 bases and the J gene lost 3 bases, with 29 bases spanning the gap. The CDR3 has 20 amino acids. The CDR3: CASSLIGGPATGALYYEQYF. The CDR3 nucleotides read TGTGCCAGCAGTTTAATAGGGGGGCCGGCAACAGGGGCCCTCTACTACGAGCAGTACTTC.

This clone has a handful of counts. V is TRBV11-3 and J is TRBJ2-3; D not certain. The germline V gene encodes CDR1 SGHNT and CDR2 YENEEA. V dropped 3 bases and J dropped 1 base, with 8 bases sitting between them. The length of the CDR3 is 14 residues. CDR3 sequence: CASSLQRGTDTQYF. Here the CDR3 DNA reads TGTGCCAGCAGCTTGCAACGGGGCACAGATACGCAGTATTTT. The entire variable domain, with the rest obtained from reference TRBV11-3 and TRBJ2-3, is as follows: EAGVVQSPRYKIIEKKQPVAFWCNPISGHNTLYWYLQNLGQGPELLIRYENEEAVDDSQLPKDRFSAERLKGVDSTLKIQPAELGDSAVYLCASSLQRGTDTQYFGPGTRLTVL.

This clone was seen a handful of times. Written as DNA, the CDR3 is TGTGCCAGCACCCCACGACAGGGAGGTTGGGAAGCTTTCTTT. It specifies CASTPRQGGWEAFF. The V and J genes are TRBV7-8 and TRBJ1-1; 7 bases fit TRBD1. Germline CDR1 reads SGHVS; CDR2 reads FQNEAQ. The junction had 13 bases not matched to a gene; V was cut back by 7 bases and J by 8 bases. The CDR3 extends over 14 amino acids. Filled out from reference TRBV7-8 and TRBJ1-1, the complete variable domain reads GAGVSQSPRYKVAKRGQDVALRCDPISGHVSLFWYQQALGQGPEFLTYFQNEAQLDKSGLPSDRFFAERPEGSVSTLKIQRTQQEDSAVYLCASTPRQGGWEAFFGQGTRLTVV.

The genes are TRBV13 and TRBJ1-6; 7 bases agree with TRBD1. Germline lookup yields CDR1 PRHDT and CDR2 FYEKMQ (reference sequence). The CDR3 has 15 residues. V was clipped by 5 bases and J by 4 bases; unmatched bases: 5. CDR3 region: CASSIGTDYNSPLHF. In DNA form, the CDR3 reads TGTGCCAGCAGCATCGGGACAGATTATAATTCACCCCTCCACTTT.

The CDR3 sequence: CASSPPTSGRLVEQFF. As DNA, the CDR3 is TGTGCCAGCAGCCCGCCTACTAGCGGGAGGCTTGTTGAGCAGTTCTTC. The rearrangement uses TRBV11-2 and TRBJ2-1; 12 bases fit TRBD2. Germline V CDR1 and CDR2: SGHAT, FQNNGV. The CDR3 contains 16 residues. V lost 5 bases to trimming and J lost 9 bases; unmatched junction nucleotides: 11.

The V and J genes are TRBV3-1 (or the pseudogene TRBV3-2) and TRBJ2-1, with 7 bases lining up with TRBD2. Per the germline V gene, CDR1 is LGHDT and CDR2 is YNNKEL (reference sequence). This CDR3 is built from 14 residues. With V trimmed by 6 bases and J by 8 bases, 10 bases remained unmatched. The CDR3 loop reads CASSRGGRWDEQFF. The CDR3 DNA reads TGTGCCAGCAGTCGGGGCGGGAGATGGGATGAGCAGTTCTTC.

The chain combines TRBV5-1 with TRBJ2-7; 8 bases line up with TRBD2. The germline gives CDR1 SGHRS, CDR2 YFSETQ. V shed 2 bases and J 2 bases; nucleotides not matched to a gene: 6. This CDR3 is built from 15 residues. This chain's CDR3 is CASSFGGGGPYEQYF. CDR3 nucleotide sequence: TGCGCCAGCAGCTTTGGGGGCGGGGGGCCCTACGAGCAGTACTTC.

The rearrangement joins TRBV6-5 to TRBJ2-1; 7 bases are shared with TRBD2. V was clipped by 5 bases and J by 8 bases; unmatched bases: 6. This CDR3 has 13 residues. Germline CDR1 reads MNHEY; CDR2 reads SVGAGI. The DNA of the CDR3 is TGTGCCAGCAGTACCTGGACTAGAGATGAGCAGTTCTTC. This sequence encodes CASSTWTRDEQFF.

This chain uses TRBV5-5 with TRBJ2-7; TRBD1 matches at 10 bases. There are 14 residues in the CDR3. CDR1 is SGHKS and CDR2 is YYEKEE in the germline V gene (reference sequence). V shed 3 bases and J 2 bases; nucleotides not matched to a gene: 2. The CDR3 DNA reads as TGTGCCAGCAGCTCCGGACAGGGGGCCTACGAGCAGTACTTC. Translating it yields CASSSGQGAYEQYF.

The CDR3 nucleotides read TGTGCCAGCAGCCAAGGCGGGACCTTCCCAGATACGCAGTATTTT. Its protein product is CASSQGGTFPDTQYF. This sequence joins TRBV14 and TRBJ2-3; TRBD2 might be the D (6 bases). This CDR3 comprises 15 residues. Per the germline V gene, CDR1 is SGHDN and CDR2 is FVKESK. With 1 base removed from V and 4 bases from J, the gap between germline ends came to 12 bases.

J is TRBJ2-7 and V is TRBV7-2, with 12 positions matching TRBD2. CDR3 length: 16 amino acids. V was pared by 2 bases and J by 6 bases, with 8 bases of the junction left unmatched. Germline CDR1 is SGHTA and CDR2 is FQGNSA. CDR3 sequence (DNA): TGTGCCAGCAGCTTAAGGGGTACTAGCGGGAGGACCGAGCAGTACTTC. This sequence encodes CASSLRGTSGRTEQYF.

The V call is TRBV5-4, the J call TRBJ1-2; tentative D call: TRBD1 (6 bases). Trimming took 4 bases from V and 2 from J, leaving 12 bases between them. The germline CDR1 and CDR2 sequences are SGHNT and YYREEE (reference sequence). The CDR3 is 14 amino acids. DNA for the CDR3: TGTGCCAGCAGCACGGAGGGGGGGAACTATGGCTACACCTTC. Translating gives CASSTEGGNYGYTF.

The genes are TRBV2 and TRBJ2-7; D is possibly TRBD1 (6 bases). The CDR3 runs 16 residues. V shed 8 bases and J shed 0 bases, with 20 bases lying between them. Germline CDR1 reads SNHLY; CDR2 reads FYNNEI. CDR3 sequence reads: CASGRSQGFFSYEQYF. The CDR3 bases are TGTGCCAGCGGCCGCTCTCAGGGGTTCTTCTCCTACGAGCAGTACTTC.

The chain combines TRBV7-2 with TRBJ2-2; tentative D call: TRBD1 (6 bases). The V gene lost 2 bases and the J gene lost 3 bases, with 10 bases spanning the gap. The germline V gene has CDR1 SGHTA and CDR2 FQGNSA. The CDR3 consists of 15 residues. This CDR3 is CASSLLGADTGELFF. The CDR3 nucleotides read TGTGCCAGCAGCTTACTGGGGGCGGACACCGGGGAGCTGTTTTTT.

This clone was seen just once. The chain carries TRBV10-3 and TRBJ2-7; D remains unclear. Trimming stripped 3 bases from V and 3 bases from J, with 3 bases between. The CDR3 consists of 11 residues. Germline assignment: CDR1 ENHRY and CDR2 SYGVKD. As DNA, the CDR3 is TGTGCCATCAGTGATAGCTACGAGCAGTACTTC. Protein: CAISDSYEQYF.

This chain uses TRBV4-3 with TRBJ2-1; 9 bases agree with TRBD2. The germline V gene encodes CDR1 LGHNA and CDR2 YSLEER. The CDR3 has 17 residues. V lost 0 bases, J lost 3 bases, and 6 bases stayed unmatched. The DNA for the CDR3 is TGCGCCAGCAGCCAAGATCCGGCGGGAGGGGGCTACAATGAGCAGTTCTTC. Amino acid sequence: CASSQDPAGGGYNEQFF.

Worth noting for this clone: Its ends do not fully match the called genes, so a read error is possible. V and J are TRBV11-2 and TRBJ1-4; D might be TRBD1 (6 bases). This CDR3 is built from 14 residues. The germline V gene encodes CDR1 SGHAT and CDR2 FQNNGV. CDR3 nucleotides: TGTGCCAGCAGCTTCCGGACAGCTAGTGAAAAACTGCTTTTT. It encodes CASSFRTASEKLLF.

The chain couples TRBV27 to TRBJ1-6; 7 bases fit TRBD1. Germline V gene lookup returns CDR1 MNHEY and CDR2 SMNVEV (reference sequence). The CDR3 contains 18 residues. V gave up 6 bases and J gave up 7 bases; unmatched junction bases: 18. CDR3 nucleotide sequence: TGTGCCAGCAGACCCCGGGACACCCAGGGGGGACGGAATTCACCCCTCCACTTT. It encodes CASRPRDTQGGRNSPLHF.